The present TCR beta chain was sequenced within a study of T cell changes during pregnancy in multiple sclerosis. Libraries were prepared by immunoSEQ multiplex PCR; TCRdb keeps only in-frame clonotypes and omits some of them. The table has tens of thousands of clones, over 75% seen once; the top ten hold roughly 5.2%. This CDR3 region has 13 residues. Germline loops: CDR1 MNHNS, CDR2 SASEGT. Trimming stripped 6 bases from V and 4 bases from J, with 9 bases between. The chain joins TRBV6-1 to TRBJ2-2; maybe TRBD1 (5 bases). Sequencing was performed on CD8+ T cells from peripheral blood mononuclear cells, taken before pregnancy. This TCR derives from a female donor with multiple sclerosis, enrolled in a pregnancy study. CDR3 sequence reads: CASSRDSTGELFF. CDR3 DNA sequence: TGTGCCAGCAGCCGTGACAGCACCGGGGAGCTGTTTTTT.